The entry that follows covers one T cell receptor beta chain sequence. Its antigen remains unknown. Donors each provided around 9 milliliters of peripheral blood. Each sample had at least 6.5 million PBMCs isolated. The authors extracted at least 5.5 micrograms of total RNA per sample. J lost 2 bases, V lost 1 base, and 13 bases had no gene match. The CDR3 totals 18 residues. From germline, CDR1 is DFQATT and CDR2 SNEGSKA (reference sequence). The sample comes from a study of blood T cells in healthy people across ages. General observations from the study: The long-lived group displayed more naive CD4+ cells, plus higher diversity, than the aged donors did.

Alongside a J-beta primer mix, a sample-barcoded 5' primer served in a second PCR lasting 7 to 11 cycles. TCRdb called the 5' RACE reads again in MiXCR, with one record for every CDR3 protein. The sample records 1.5 million to 2 million distinct CDR3 sequences, less than 50% being singletons. Sequencing was done on a sample of blood. This TCR came from a middle-aged woman in good health. This chain uses TRBV20-1 with TRBJ2-3, with 9 bases aligning to TRBD2. CDR3 sequence: CSARASWREGHATDTQYF. CDR3 nucleotide sequence: TGCAGTGCTAGAGCTAGCTGGCGGGAGGGCCACGCCACAGATACGCAGTATTTT.